Each of the 29 T cell receptor beta chains below was sequenced from the same sample in a study of cytomegalovirus exposure and HLA in healthy donors. The PCR employed 60 Vbeta primers together with 13 Jbeta primers. Libraries were prepared by immunoSEQ multiplex PCR; TCRdb keeps only in-frame clonotypes and omits some of them. The table includes 180,000 or so clones, 65% to 85% detected once. Sequencing was done on a sample of PBMCs. The receptor set was obtained from a woman in her late teens or twenties in good health and CMV-seronegative.

This clone was seen just once. V usage is TRBV10-2 and J usage is TRBJ1-2, with D maybe TRBD1 (5 bases). Per germline, CDR1 WSHSY and CDR2 SAAADI. The CDR3 is made up of 14 amino acids. Between the trimmed V and J ends, which lost 3 bases and 2 bases, there was a span of 10 bases. The CDR3: CASSDGGSNYGYTF. The CDR3 DNA follows: TGCGCCAGCAGTGATGGGGGGAGCAACTATGGCTACACCTTC.

This clone was counted a single time. The chain couples TRBV28 to TRBJ1-5; D gene uncertain. CDR1 and CDR2 (germline): MDHEN, SYDVKM. V lost 5 bases to trimming and J lost 0 bases, with 11 bases between them. The CDR3 length is 15 residues. The CDR3 reads CASSNRRVSNQPQHF. The CDR3, as DNA: TGTGCCAGCAGTAATAGACGGGTTAGCAATCAGCCCCAGCATTTT.

The chain joins TRBV6-1 to TRBJ1-2; D not resolved. V lost 3 bases and J lost 8, with 7 bases in between. The CDR3 loop spans 11 amino acids. The V gene's germline CDR1 is MNHNS and CDR2 SASEGT. CDR3: CASSERWGYTF. The CDR3 DNA is TGTGCCAGCAGTGAGCGGTGGGGCTACACCTTC.

The chain links TRBV29-1 to TRBJ2-1, with D possibly TRBD2 on 5 matching bases. Looked up from germline, CDR1 is SQVTM and CDR2 is ANQGSEA. CDR3 length: 12 residues. V lost 4 bases to trimming and J lost 3 bases, with 7 bases between them. CDR3 in DNA: TGCAGCGTTGCGGGGAACTACAATGAGCAGTTCTTC. Its protein is CSVAGNYNEQFF.

The chain recombines TRBV5-4 with TRBJ2-7; 7 bases map to TRBD1. This CDR3 has 16 residues. V lost 4 bases, J lost 0 bases, and 10 bases stayed unmatched. Germline V CDR1 and CDR2: SGHNT, YYREEE (reference sequence). CDR3 nucleotides: TGTGCCAGCAGCCACCGTCCGGGACAGAGCTCCTACGAGCAGTACTTC. Translated, it gives CASSHRPGQSSYEQYF.

J is TRBJ2-7 and V is TRBV11-2, with 11 nucleotides matching TRBD2. There are 15 residues in the CDR3. Germline V lookup: CDR1 SGHAT, CDR2 FQNNGV. The ends lost 6 bases at V and 0 bases at J; junction bases unmatched: 4. The chain's CDR3 is CASRRLAGSSYEQYF. The CDR3 DNA sequence: TGTGCCAGCAGAAGACTAGCGGGAAGCTCCTACGAGCAGTACTTC.

This chain uses TRBV4-1 with TRBJ2-1; no clear D. From germline, CDR1 is MGHRA and CDR2 YSYEKL. Trimming took off 5 bases at V and 6 bases at J, with 8 bases between the two ends. The CDR3 is 12 amino acids. CDR3 in DNA: TGCGCCAGCAGCTCGCAGATCAATGAGCAGTTCTTC. As protein: CASSSQINEQFF.

The chain joins TRBV4-3 to TRBJ2-1; D gene unclear. Trimming shortened V by 0 bases and J by 8 bases, and 11 bases separated the two germline ends. This CDR3 region has 14 residues. Germline CDR1 and CDR2: LGHNA and YSLEER. CDR3 DNA sequence: TGCGCCAGCAGCCAAGATCTCGAACTTGATGAGCAGTTCTTC. Its protein product is CASSQDLELDEQFF.

This rearrangement joins TRBV6-5 to TRBJ2-1; 10 nucleotides align to TRBD2. The V gene's germline CDR1 is MNHEY and CDR2 SVGAGI. The CDR3 contains 15 residues. V dropped 5 bases and J dropped 7; count of bases not matched to a gene: 8. The CDR3 region is CASSLSSGSGNEQFF. The CDR3, as DNA: TGTGCCAGCAGTCTGTCTAGCGGGAGTGGGAATGAGCAGTTCTTC.

Only a few counts were recorded for this clone. This sequence joins TRBV7-2 and TRBJ2-7; TRBD1 matches at 9 bases. The CDR3 spans 16 residues. J was trimmed by 2 bases and V by 5 bases; bases with no gene match: 10. The germline V gene encodes CDR1 SGHTA and CDR2 FQGNSA. The CDR3 protein is CASSLDIWTGAYEQYF. Written as DNA, the CDR3 is TGTGCCAGCAGCCTGGACATCTGGACAGGGGCCTACGAGCAGTACTTC.

CDR3 in DNA: TGTGCCAGCAGCCCCAGAGGACCGGGAAACTCCTACAATGAGCAGTTCTTC. Amino acids: CASSPRGPGNSYNEQFF. This chain joins TRBV5-4 and TRBJ2-1; possibly TRBD2 for D (5 bases). The V gene's germline CDR1 is SGHNT and CDR2 YYREEE (reference sequence). This CDR3 contains 17 residues. Trimming cost V 4 bases and J 0 bases, with 17 bases left between them.

The V and J genes are TRBV19 and TRBJ1-1; D possibly corresponds to TRBD1 (6 bases). V lost 4 bases to trimming and J lost 5 bases, with 8 bases between them. CDR3 length: 12 amino acids. Germline assignment: CDR1 LNHDA and CDR2 SQIVND (reference sequence). In nucleotides, the CDR3 is TGTGCCAGTAGTAGGGGACAAACTGAAGCTTTCTTT. Its translation: CASSRGQTEAFF.

The chain combines TRBV5-1 with TRBJ2-2; 9 bases line up with TRBD1. The CDR3 sequence is 17 residues long. Trimming at V came to 1 base and at J to 6 bases, leaving 10 bases not matched to a gene. From germline, CDR1 is SGHRS and CDR2 YFSETQ. The CDR3 DNA reads as TGCGCCAGCAGCTTGACGGCGGGACAGGGCGGCTCCGGGGAGCTGTTTTTT. Its protein product is CASSLTAGQGGSGELFF.

This chain links TRBV27 with TRBJ2-3; 7 bases match TRBD2. Germline V lookup: CDR1 MNHEY, CDR2 SMNVEV (reference sequence). The CDR3 loop spans 14 amino acids. Unmatched junction bases numbered 10, after V lost 6 bases and J lost 7 bases. The CDR3 region is CASRGREKGNTQYF. CDR3 DNA: TGTGCCAGCAGAGGGCGGGAGAAAGGCAATACGCAGTATTTT.

The chain joins TRBV11-1 to TRBJ2-5; 8 bases align to TRBD1. V shed 5 bases and J 5 bases; nucleotides not matched to a gene: 13. The CDR3 is 16 amino acids. Germline CDR1 is SGHAT and CDR2 is FQDESV (reference sequence). The CDR3 is CASSGTPDRGTETQYF. The CDR3 DNA is TGTGCCAGCAGCGGTACCCCCGACAGGGGAACGGAGACCCAGTACTTC. The variable domain in full, with the rest retrieved from reference TRBV11-1 and TRBJ2-5, is EAEVAQSPRYKITEKSQAVAFWCDPISGHATLYWYRQILGQGPELLVQFQDESVVDDSQLPKDRFSAERLKGVDSTLKIQPAELGDSAMYLCASSGTPDRGTETQYFGPGTRLLVL.

The rearrangement links TRBV14 to TRBJ1-2, with D unclear. Germline loops: CDR1 SGHDN, CDR2 FVKESK. The CDR3 covers 13 residues. V was cut by 4 bases and J by 3 bases, with 9 bases left in between. CDR3 DNA sequence: TGTGCCAGCAGCCCCCAGACTTACTATGGCTACACCTTC. Its protein product is CASSPQTYYGYTF.

V usage is TRBV5-1 and J usage is TRBJ1-2, with a possible D match to TRBD1 (6 bases). The V and J ends lost 4 bases and 5 bases respectively, with 12 bases between them. This CDR3 is built from 13 residues. Germline-derived CDR1 and CDR2 are SGHRS and YFSETQ. The CDR3 DNA is TGCGCCAGCAGCATATCAGGGGATTATGGCTACACCTTC. It yields the protein CASSISGDYGYTF.

The rearrangement links TRBV28 to TRBJ2-7; TRBD2 matches 7 bases. The CDR3 runs 12 residues. V gave up 7 bases and J gave up 6 bases; unmatched junction bases: 6. Germline V lookup: CDR1 MDHEN, CDR2 SYDVKM. The CDR3 DNA follows: TGTGCCAGCACCCGGCGGGAGCTCGAGCAGTACTTC. Its translation: CASTRRELEQYF.

V gene TRBV7-9 combines with J gene TRBJ2-5, with TRBD1 matching over 8 bases. The CDR3 contains 16 residues. Germline V gives CDR1 SEHNR, CDR2 FQNEAQ (reference sequence). V was clipped by 9 bases and J by 1 base; unmatched bases: 13. CDR3: CARGGTGTGGQETQYF. Here the CDR3 DNA reads TGTGCCAGGGGCGGAACCGGAACAGGGGGCCAAGAGACCCAGTACTTC.

The chain couples TRBV7-2 to TRBJ1-1, with a tentative D call TRBD1 (5 bases). The CDR3 spans 13 residues. The germline V and J ends were trimmed by 5 bases and 11 bases, with 18 bases remaining between them. The germline V gene encodes CDR1 SGHTA and CDR2 FQGNSA. The chain's CDR3 is CASSAGRGYRAFF. Here the CDR3 DNA reads TGTGCCAGCAGCGCAGGTAGGGGTTACCGCGCTTTCTTT.

This clone was detected a few times. This chain uses TRBV28 with TRBJ2-6; no definite D call. Deletions cut 4 bases from V and 0 bases from J, with 7 bases between. The CDR3 has 15 residues. Germline-derived CDR1 and CDR2 are MDHEN and SYDVKM. This CDR3 is CASSSSGSGANVLTF. The CDR3 DNA is TGTGCCAGCAGTTCCTCCGGCTCTGGGGCCAACGTCCTGACTTTC.

V is TRBV29-1 and J is TRBJ2-3; D is possibly TRBD2 (5 bases). The CDR3 sequence is 13 residues long. Germline assignment: CDR1 SQVTM and CDR2 ANQGSEA. The V and J ends lost 2 bases and 2 bases respectively, with 8 bases between them. CDR3 DNA: TGCAGCGTTGAAACGGGGTACACAGATACGCAGTATTTT. This codes for CSVETGYTDTQYF.

This chain connects TRBV6-1 to TRBJ1-2; the D is unclear. Trimming removed 0 bases from V and 4 bases from J, with 12 bases in between. CDR1 and CDR2 (germline): MNHNS, SASEGT. The length of the CDR3 is 15 residues. The CDR3 loop is CASSEARSTLYGYTF. The CDR3 DNA reads as TGTGCCAGCAGTGAAGCGCGGTCGACTCTCTATGGCTACACCTTC.

This clone came up a few times. The chain combines TRBV4-3 with TRBJ2-5; TRBD2 is a possible D gene (5 bases). Gene TRBJ2-7 matches the end of the DNA better, so the J call may be wrong. Germline V gene data show CDR1 as LGHNA and CDR2 as YSLEER. The CDR3 has 15 residues. The CDR3 DNA reads as TGCGCCAGCAGCCAAGATGCGGGCGGCCCCTACGAGCAGTACTTC. Translated, it gives CASSQDAGGPYEQYF.

The rearrangement links TRBV6-6 to TRBJ2-7, with 7 bases matching TRBD1. The CDR3 length is 13 residues. V dropped 10 bases and J dropped 5; count of bases not matched to a gene: 11. Per the germline V gene, CDR1 is MNHNY and CDR2 is SVGAGI (reference sequence). The CDR3 DNA sequence: TGTGCCACCTGGGACAGACCTCTCGACGAGCAGTACTTC. This gives the protein CATWDRPLDEQYF.

The V and J genes are TRBV28 and TRBJ1-1; TRBD1 is a possible D gene (6 bases). Germline CDR1 MDHEN, CDR2 SYDVKM. CDR3 length equals 13 residues. Trimming removed 6 bases at V and 11 bases at J, with 19 bases between. The CDR3 sequence is CASSPNPQGRAFF. CDR3 in DNA: TGTGCCAGCAGCCCTAATCCACAGGGAAGGGCTTTCTTT.

The gene calls are TRBV19 and TRBJ2-5; TRBD2 matches 8 bases. Per the germline V gene, CDR1 is LNHDA and CDR2 is SQIVND (reference sequence). V lost 4 bases, J lost 4 bases, and 11 bases stayed unmatched. There are 16 residues in the CDR3. The CDR3 sequence is CASSTRTLLAGETQYF. CDR3 nucleotide sequence: TGTGCCAGTAGTACCCGAACCCTCCTAGCGGGAGAGACCCAGTACTTC.

The chain employs TRBV21-1 and TRBJ2-7; TRBD1 reflects the table's D call only, with no check against the DNA. TRBV21-1 has pseudogene status. This CDR3 contains 15 residues. This chain's CDR3 is CASSRSRDRDNRQYF. The CDR3 nucleotides read TGTGCCAGCAGCAGATCACGGGACAGGGATAATCGGCAGTACTTC.

The CDR3: CAWRASGGSYEQYF. The CDR3 region has the DNA TGTGCCTGGAGAGCATCGGGGGGCTCCTACGAGCAGTACTTC. The chain carries TRBV30 and TRBJ2-7; 7 bases are a match to TRBD2. V lost 3 bases to trimming and J lost 0 bases; unmatched junction nucleotides: 5. This CDR3 is built from 14 residues. The germline CDR1 and CDR2 sequences are GTSNPN and SVGIG (reference sequence).